This TCR beta chain appears in the sequencing data of a study of T cells in Graves' hyperthyroidism and ophthalmopathy. TCR beta CDR3 regions were amplified from RNA. The study used the HTBI primer set for a first-round RT-PCR of the TCR CDR3. TCRdb re-derived calls from the multiplex PCR reads in MiXCR, one entry per CDR3 protein. The table lists 300,000 to 350,000 distinct CDR3 sequences, about 20% of them singletons. The V gene lost 3 bases and the J gene lost 3 bases, with 7 bases spanning the gap. The germline gives CDR1 SGHRS, CDR2 YFSETQ. This CDR3 is built from 13 residues. This clonotype was counted many times.

The receptor's source is a woman aged 45-60 years with Graves' hyperthyroidism. Specimen: blood. The chain links TRBV5-1 to TRBJ1-5, with a possible D match to TRBD1 (5 bases). DNA for the CDR3: TGCGCCAGCAGCTCAGGGCCCAATCAGCCCCAGCATTTT. Its translation: CASSSGPNQPQHF. Using reference TRBV5-1 and TRBJ1-5 for the parts outside the CDR3, the full variable domain is KAGVTQTPRYLIKTRGQQVTLSCSPISGHRSVSWYQQTPGQGLQFLFEYFSETQRNKGNFPGRFSGRQFSNSRSEMNVSTLELGDSALYLCASSSGPNQPQHFGDGTRLSIL.